This T cell receptor beta chain emerged from a study of blood T cells in healthy people across ages. V lost 6 bases, J lost 7 bases, and 7 bases stayed unmatched. This CDR3 comprises 14 residues. CDR1 is SGHTA and CDR2 is FQGNSA in the germline V gene. It was with a sample-barcoded 5' primer and a J-beta primer mix that a second PCR of about 6 to 12 cycles was run. Carrying 12 random nucleotides, a template-switch adaptor labeled each individual cDNA molecule. Per-sample output comprised a minimum of 2.5 million paired-end reads containing CDR3. From the 5' RACE reads, TCRdb called clonotypes with MiXCR, one entry per CDR3 protein. The profile shows about 1.8 million distinct CDR3 sequences, 49% of them singletons.

Sequenced material: blood. The chain employs TRBV7-2 and TRBJ1-2; 11 bases line up with TRBD1. The source is a woman aged 40 to 49 in good health. CDR3 bases: TGTGCCAGCAGGTCGGACAGGGGGCAATCTGGCTACACCTTC. It specifies CASRSDRGQSGYTF.